Following are 2 T cell receptor beta chains from one sample sequenced in a study of CD8 T cells in Susac syndrome (dated by TCRdb to about 2019). Libraries were built with the immunoSEQ multiplex PCR assay. RNA was extracted with the RNeasy kit and about 0.5 to 1 ug was reverse transcribed using random hexamers. Starting from the raw public reads, TCRdb applied fastp trimming at Q25, assembled clones with MiXCR and retained in-frame beta chains. CDR3 protein sequences are deduplicated, and each keeps its most common genes and DNA. Within this sample are 350,000 to 550,000 distinct CDR3 sequences, with around 85% of them counted one time only. The ten largest clones take up approximately 0.11% of the sample. Specimen: CD8+ T cells from PBMCs. The source is a human donor with multiple sclerosis.

The V and J genes are TRBV28 and TRBJ2-7; 11 nucleotides agree with TRBD2. The J segment lost 7 bases and the V segment lost 7 bases, leaving 9 bases of the junction unmatched. The CDR3 spans 14 residues. CDR1 MDHEN and CDR2 SYDVKM come from the germline V gene. The CDR3 DNA reads as TGTGCCAGCACCGGGACTAGCGGAGCGGGGGAGCAGTACTTC. Its protein is CASTGTSGAGEQYF. Looking up the rest from reference TRBV28 and TRBJ2-7 gives the full variable domain: DVKVTQSSRYLVKRTGEKVFLECVQDMDHENMFWYRQDPGLGLRLIYFSYDVKMKEKGDIPEGYSVSREKKERFSLILESASTNQTSMYLCASTGTSGAGEQYFGPGTRLTVT.

This clonotype was recorded once. The rearrangement links TRBV19 to TRBJ2-3; tentatively, D is TRBD2 (6 bases). This CDR3 region has 16 residues. Trimming pared 3 bases from V and 1 base from J, leaving 14 bases between. Germline CDR1 reads LNHDA; CDR2 reads SQIVND (reference sequence). CDR3 region: CASSIVEGWGTDTQYF. DNA for the CDR3: TGTGCCAGTAGTATTGTGGAGGGATGGGGCACAGATACGCAGTATTTT.